What follows is one T cell receptor beta chain and its context. What it binds is unknown. The CDR3 consists of 14 residues. Trimming cost V 3 bases and J 0 bases, with 8 bases left between them. Looked up from germline, CDR1 is SGHAT and CDR2 is FQDESV (reference sequence). The source of the sample is a study of T cell responses to AZD1222 COVID-19 vaccine. The protocol was immunoSEQ multiplex PCR, while the TCRdb copy is restricted to in-frame clones and leaves out a portion. The sample includes 140,000 or so clones, just over 85% of them seen just once. Study outcomes and limitations: As reported, nearly half of all spike-specific TCRs target variant regions that are unmutated.

Recipients boosted at about 4 weeks or about 12 weeks are pooled. The chain employs TRBV11-1 and TRBJ1-1; D is unclear. This TCR came from an adult who received the AZD1222 COVID-19 vaccine. Sequencing was performed on peripheral blood, taken 28 days after the second AZD1222 dose. For the CDR3, the DNA is TGTGCCAGCAGCTTTTTAGGGCTGAACACTGAAGCTTTCTTT. This codes for CASSFLGLNTEAFF.